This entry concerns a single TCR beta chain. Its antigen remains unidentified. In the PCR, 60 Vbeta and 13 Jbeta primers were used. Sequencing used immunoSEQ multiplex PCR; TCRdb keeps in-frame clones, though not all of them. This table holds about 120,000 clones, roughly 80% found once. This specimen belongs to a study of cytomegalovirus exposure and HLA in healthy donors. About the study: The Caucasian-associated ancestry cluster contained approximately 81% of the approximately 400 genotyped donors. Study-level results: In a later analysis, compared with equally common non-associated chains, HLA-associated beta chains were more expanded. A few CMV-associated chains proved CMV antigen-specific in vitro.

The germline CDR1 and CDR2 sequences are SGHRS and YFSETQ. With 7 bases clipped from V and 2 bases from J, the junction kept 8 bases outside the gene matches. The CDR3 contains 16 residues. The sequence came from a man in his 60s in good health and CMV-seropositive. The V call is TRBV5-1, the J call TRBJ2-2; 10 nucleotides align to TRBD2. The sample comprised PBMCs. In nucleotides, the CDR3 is TGCGCCAGCCGCGAGCGGGGGGGGACAAACACCGGGGAGCTGTTTTTT. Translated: CASRERGGTNTGELFF.